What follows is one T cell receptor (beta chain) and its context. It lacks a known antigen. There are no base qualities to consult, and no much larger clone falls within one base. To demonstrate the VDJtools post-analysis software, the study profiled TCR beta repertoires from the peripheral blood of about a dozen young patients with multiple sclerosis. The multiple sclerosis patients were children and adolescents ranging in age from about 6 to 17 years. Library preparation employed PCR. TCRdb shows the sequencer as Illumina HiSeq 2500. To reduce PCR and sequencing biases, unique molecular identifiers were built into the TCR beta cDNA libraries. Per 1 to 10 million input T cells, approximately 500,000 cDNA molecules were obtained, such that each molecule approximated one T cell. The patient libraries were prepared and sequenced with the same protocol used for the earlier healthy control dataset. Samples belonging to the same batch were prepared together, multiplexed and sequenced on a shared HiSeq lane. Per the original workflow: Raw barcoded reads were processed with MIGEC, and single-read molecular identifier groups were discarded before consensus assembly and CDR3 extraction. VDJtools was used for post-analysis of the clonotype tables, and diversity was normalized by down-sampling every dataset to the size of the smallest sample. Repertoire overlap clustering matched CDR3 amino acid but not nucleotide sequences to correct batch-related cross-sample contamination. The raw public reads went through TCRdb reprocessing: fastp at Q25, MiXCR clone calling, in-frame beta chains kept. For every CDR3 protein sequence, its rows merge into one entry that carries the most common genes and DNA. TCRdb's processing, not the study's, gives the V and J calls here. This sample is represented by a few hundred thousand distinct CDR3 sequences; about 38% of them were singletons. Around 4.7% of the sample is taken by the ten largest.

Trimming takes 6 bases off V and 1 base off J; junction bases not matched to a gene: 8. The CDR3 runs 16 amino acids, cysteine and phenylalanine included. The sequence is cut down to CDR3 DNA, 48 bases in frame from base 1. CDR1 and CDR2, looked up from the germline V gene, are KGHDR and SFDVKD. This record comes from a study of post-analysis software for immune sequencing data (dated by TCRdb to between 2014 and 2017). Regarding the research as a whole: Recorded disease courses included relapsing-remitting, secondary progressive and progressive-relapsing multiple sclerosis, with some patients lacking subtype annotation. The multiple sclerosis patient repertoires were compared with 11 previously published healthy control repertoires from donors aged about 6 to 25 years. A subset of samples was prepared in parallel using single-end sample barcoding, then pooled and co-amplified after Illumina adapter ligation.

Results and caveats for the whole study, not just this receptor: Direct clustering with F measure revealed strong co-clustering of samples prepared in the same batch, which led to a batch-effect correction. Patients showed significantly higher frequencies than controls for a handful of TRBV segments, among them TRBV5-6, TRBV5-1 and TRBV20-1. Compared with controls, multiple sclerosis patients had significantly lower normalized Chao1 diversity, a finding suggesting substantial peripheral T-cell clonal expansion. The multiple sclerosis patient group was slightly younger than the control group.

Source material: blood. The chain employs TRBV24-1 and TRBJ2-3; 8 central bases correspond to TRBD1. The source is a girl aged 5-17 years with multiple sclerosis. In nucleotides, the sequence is TGTGCCACCAGTCTTACACGGACAGGGCGCACAGATACGCAGTATTTT. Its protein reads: CATSLTRTGRTDTQYF.